The 23 T cell receptor beta chains below were found in one sample sequenced in a study of T cell responses to AZD1222 COVID-19 vaccine. Using immunoSEQ multiplex PCR, the repertoire was profiled, and TCRdb retains in-frame clones only, with some absent. Of some 180,000 clones listed, roughly 92% were seen once; the top ten hold around 1.6%. Sequenced here: peripheral blood, sampled 28 days after the second AZD1222 dose. These receptors originate from an adult who received the AZD1222 COVID-19 vaccine.

V usage is TRBV27 and J usage is TRBJ2-2, with a weak D call TRBD1 (5 bases). Germline V CDR1 and CDR2: MNHEY, SMNVEV (reference sequence). CDR3 length equals 16 residues. V lost 5 bases, J lost 3 bases, and 16 bases lay in between. CDR3 nucleotides: TGTGCCAGCAGTCCCTCCGTGGGGCCCTACACCGGGGAGCTGTTTTTT. This translates into CASSPSVGPYTGELFF.

The chain couples TRBV9 to TRBJ2-2, with 7 bases aligning to TRBD2. This CDR3 region has 16 residues. CDR1 is SGDLS, CDR2 YYNGEE, per germline. V lost 0 bases, J lost 3 bases, and 5 bases stayed unmatched. The CDR3 DNA follows: TGTGCCAGCAGCGTAGGTCAGCGGGGCGACACCGGGGAGCTGTTTTTT. Its protein is CASSVGQRGDTGELFF.

The V call is TRBV6-1, the J call TRBJ2-2; D is perhaps TRBD1 or TRBD2 (5 bases each). This CDR3 has 18 amino acids. The V and J ends lost 2 bases and 2 bases respectively, with 18 bases between them. In germline, CDR1 is MNHNS, CDR2 SASEGT. CDR3 bases: TGTGCCAGCAGTGAATTGGGACCCACCTTGGTTAACACCGGGGAGCTGTTTTTT. Protein sequence: CASSELGPTLVNTGELFF.

V is TRBV11-1 and J is TRBJ2-3; D may match TRBD1 or TRBD2 (5 bases each). The ends were cut back, 5 bases at V and 6 bases at J, with 15 bases in the middle. CDR1 is SGHAT, CDR2 FQDESV, per germline (reference sequence). The CDR3 sequence is 14 residues long. CDR3 in amino acids: CASSPEEGFDTQYF. CDR3 coding DNA: TGTGCCAGCAGCCCCGAAGAGGGGTTCGATACGCAGTATTTT.

This chain links TRBV28 with TRBJ1-5, with D unclear. This CDR3 comprises 14 residues. Germline V lookup: CDR1 MDHEN, CDR2 SYDVKM. Trimming left V 6 bases short and J 5 bases short, with 14 bases between. The CDR3 coding sequence is TGTGCCAGCAGGTTGGTCGCGGCGGATCAGCCCCAGCATTTT. As protein: CASRLVAADQPQHF.

The rearrangement joins TRBV24-1 to TRBJ1-2; 8 positions match TRBD1. V dropped 3 bases and J dropped 5; count of bases not matched to a gene: 4. The CDR3 sequence is 14 residues long. Germline V gene data show CDR1 as KGHDR and CDR2 as SFDVKD. As DNA, the CDR3 is TGTGCCACCAGTGATCCCTGGACAGGGTATGGCTACACCTTC. It encodes CATSDPWTGYGYTF.

CDR3 in DNA: TGTGCCAGCAGCTTGCGTTGGCCGGAGACCCAGTACTTC. Encoded protein: CASSLRWPETQYF. The chain uses TRBV5-8 and TRBJ2-5; D call uncertain. CDR3 length equals 13 residues. Germline V gene data show CDR1 as SGHTS and CDR2 as YDEGEE. Trimming removed 1 base from V and 5 bases from J, with 9 bases in between.

The chain has TRBV30 and TRBJ1-4; 9 bases map to TRBD1. From germline, CDR1 is GTSNPN and CDR2 SVGIG (reference sequence). Trimming removed 1 base from V and 8 bases from J; junction bases left unmatched: 8. There are 15 residues in the CDR3. Here the CDR3 DNA reads TGTGCCTGGAGTGAAGGGACAGGGTTAGGAGAAAAACTGTTTTTT. Translating it yields CAWSEGTGLGEKLFF.

This chain connects TRBV7-9 to TRBJ1-1, with TRBD1 as a possible D gene (6 bases). V was cut by 5 bases and J by 5 bases, with 18 bases left in between. This CDR3 has 15 residues. Germline V lookup: CDR1 SEHNR, CDR2 FQNEAQ (reference sequence). Written as DNA, the CDR3 is TGTGCCAGCAGCCAGTCCCGGGCAGGGGAGACTGAAGCTTTCTTT. It encodes CASSQSRAGETEAFF.

The chain has TRBV7-9 and TRBJ1-2, with TRBD1 as a possible D gene (6 bases). Deletions cut 3 bases from V and 6 bases from J, with 14 bases between. Germline-derived CDR1 and CDR2 are SEHNR and FQNEAQ (reference sequence). The CDR3 loop spans 14 amino acids. In DNA, the CDR3 is TGTGCCAGCAGCTTTCAGGGGATACTAGATGGCTACACCTTC. Residues: CASSFQGILDGYTF.

The rearrangement uses TRBV11-2 and TRBJ1-1, with D unclear. This CDR3 has 13 residues. The germline CDR1 and CDR2 sequences are SGHAT and FQNNGV. Trimming removed 1 base at V and 6 bases at J, with 9 bases between. The CDR3 reads CASSLGPRPEAFF. DNA for the CDR3: TGTGCCAGCAGCTTAGGCCCCCGTCCTGAAGCTTTCTTT.

The chain links TRBV7-9 to TRBJ2-1; TRBD2 agrees at 11 bases. J lost 5 bases, V lost 10 bases, and 4 bases had no gene match. Germline CDR1 is SEHNR and CDR2 is FQNEAQ (reference sequence). CDR3 size: 13 residues. The CDR3 reads CATTGLADNEQFF. Here the CDR3 DNA reads TGTGCCACCACGGGACTAGCGGACAATGAGCAGTTCTTC.

This clone was recorded only once. The chain joins TRBV10-3 to TRBJ1-5; D possibly corresponds to TRBD1 (5 bases). Germline V CDR1 and CDR2: ENHRY, SYGVKD. The CDR3 extends over 15 amino acids. V dropped 6 bases and J dropped 0 bases, with 12 bases sitting between them. In DNA form, the CDR3 reads TGTGCCATCAGAGAGACAGCGAATAGCAATCAGCCCCAGCATTTT. This encodes CAIRETANSNQPQHF.

The rearrangement uses TRBV25-1 and TRBJ1-2; TRBD1 agrees at 9 bases. Germline values: CDR1 MGHDK, CDR2 SYGVNS. With 4 bases clipped from V and 6 bases from J, the junction kept 6 bases outside the gene matches. The CDR3 extends over 14 amino acids. CDR3 coding DNA: TGTGCCAGCAGTGGCCTAGGGACAGGGAATGGCTACACCTTC. Protein sequence: CASSGLGTGNGYTF.

The chain joins TRBV29-1 to TRBJ2-5; D may match TRBD1 or TRBD2 (7 bases each). CDR1 and CDR2 from the germline V gene are SQVTM and ANQGSEA. The CDR3 sequence is 12 residues long. As DNA, the CDR3 is TGCAGGGCAGGGGGGGGCCAAGAGACCCAGTACTTC. Its protein product is CRAGGGQETQYF.

The J gene is TRBJ1-1, the V gene TRBV6-5, with D uncertain. CDR3 length: 15 amino acids. V was clipped by 0 bases and J by 4 bases, with 12 bases between them. The germline V gene has CDR1 MNHEY and CDR2 SVGAGI. The CDR3 spells CASSYSFVASTEAFF. Written as DNA, the CDR3 is TGTGCCAGCAGTTACTCGTTCGTAGCGAGCACTGAAGCTTTCTTT.

This chain connects TRBV15 to TRBJ2-7; D remains unclear. V lost 5 bases and J lost 0, with 8 bases in between. The CDR3 extends over 13 amino acids. Germline V CDR1 and CDR2: LNHNV, YYDKDF (reference sequence). The CDR3 is CATSWSSSYEQYF. CDR3 nucleotide sequence: TGTGCCACCAGCTGGAGTAGCTCCTACGAGCAGTACTTC.

V usage is TRBV5-1 and J usage is TRBJ2-1; 8 bases agree with TRBD2. The CDR3 is 13 residues long. The V gene's germline CDR1 is SGHRS and CDR2 YFSETQ. J gave up 15 bases and V 1 base, and 9 bases lay outside the gene matches. The CDR3 reads CASSLFLAGPRFF. As DNA, the CDR3 is TGCGCCAGCAGCTTGTTCCTAGCGGGCCCCAGGTTCTTC.

V usage is TRBV19 and J usage is TRBJ1-3, with D tentatively TRBD1 (6 bases). Trimming removed 7 bases at V and 2 bases at J, with 15 bases between. The CDR3 contains 15 residues. The germline V gene has CDR1 LNHDA and CDR2 SQIVND (reference sequence). The CDR3 DNA follows: TGTGCCAGTAAGGTCCTACAGGGAACTGGAAACACCATATATTTT. It specifies CASKVLQGTGNTIYF.

CDR3 region: CASSTDGTDAGNTIYF. CDR3 DNA: TGCGCCAGCAGCACCGACGGGACTGATGCAGGAAACACCATATATTTT. This sequence joins TRBV5-1 and TRBJ1-3; weak D call: TRBD1 (5 bases). Trimming shortened V by 4 bases and J by 4 bases, and 18 bases separated the two germline ends. The CDR3 has 16 amino acids. Germline V gene lookup returns CDR1 SGHRS and CDR2 YFSETQ.

This chain joins TRBV6-2 or TRBV6-3 and TRBJ1-6; D possibly corresponds to TRBD1 (5 bases). The V gene's germline CDR1 is MNHEY and CDR2 SVGEGT. V was trimmed by 2 bases and J by 7 bases, leaving 15 bases between them. This CDR3 contains 16 residues. The CDR3: CASSYRGGTTNSPLHF. For the CDR3, the DNA is TGTGCCAGCAGTTACCGGGGAGGGACTACCAATTCACCCCTCCACTTT.

The chain uses TRBV19 and TRBJ2-1, with 10 bases aligning to TRBD1. The CDR3 extends over 13 amino acids. CDR1 and CDR2 (germline): LNHDA, SQIVND (reference sequence). The junction had 0 bases not matched to a gene; V was cut back by 4 bases and J by 6 bases. The CDR3 sequence: CASSRTGGNEQFF. The CDR3 DNA is TGTGCCAGTAGTAGGACAGGGGGCAATGAGCAGTTCTTC.

The chain couples TRBV7-3 to TRBJ2-4; D possibly uses TRBD1 or TRBD2 (5 bases each). This CDR3 has 13 amino acids. V was shortened by 5 bases and J by 6 bases, with 11 bases between the two germline ends. From germline, CDR1 is SGHTA and CDR2 FQGTGA. This CDR3 is CASSPGTPNIQYF. CDR3 DNA sequence: TGTGCCAGCAGCCCGGGGACGCCAAACATTCAGTACTTC.